What follows is one T cell receptor beta chain and its context. These data belong to a study of blood T cell repertoires in COVID-19. Study background: Donors in the United States, Italy and Spain gave samples during acute or convalescent COVID-19. Nucleic acid was either cDNA or gDNA, and it came from T cells, B-cell-depleted T cells, or PBMCs.

With 7 bases removed from V and 2 bases from J, the gap between germline ends came to 11 bases. There are 13 residues in the CDR3. Germline lookup yields CDR1 LNHDA and CDR2 SQIVND (reference sequence). Authors' processing steps: Estimated nucleated cell counts came from reference gene primer amplification. Sequencing used immunoSEQ multiplex PCR; TCRdb keeps in-frame clones, though not all of them. Clonal size and the V and J genes are those of that table, whereas D and trimming came from the DNA. Of about 50,000 clones in the sample, more than 80% were seen once. This sequence was found in a middle-aged man with acute or convalescent COVID-19. This sequence joins TRBV19 and TRBJ1-2; D is undetermined. The sequenced sample consisted of peripheral blood. CDR3 protein: CASTEPGNYGYTF. The CDR3 bases are TGTGCCAGTACGGAGCCGGGGAACTATGGCTACACCTTC.